This T cell receptor (beta chain) came from a study of early T cells in non-severe SARS-CoV-2 infection. In TCRdb, the 5' RACE reads were re-called with MiXCR into one record per CDR3 protein. The repertoire holds over 30,000 distinct CDR3 sequences, with around 3.9% as singletons. This clonotype was seen ten or more times. From germline, CDR1 is SGHKS and CDR2 YYEKEE (reference sequence). The CDR3 length is 15 residues. With 4 bases removed from V and 0 bases from J, the gap between germline ends came to 11 bases. Sequences were obtained from whole blood. The origin of this receptor is an adult who was a healthcare worker with PCR-confirmed SARS-CoV-2 infection or an uninfected control (not recorded which). The V call is TRBV5-5, the J call TRBJ1-5; tentatively, D is TRBD1 (5 bases). In nucleotides, the CDR3 is TGTGCCAGCAGCGAGGAGGGGCTTAGCAATCAGCCCCAGCATTTT. Translating gives CASSEEGLSNQPQHF.